This T cell receptor (beta chain) was captured in a study of blood T cell repertoires in COVID-19. Study-wide background: The samples span acute and convalescent COVID-19 from the United States, Italy and Spain. Nucleic acid was either cDNA or gDNA, and it came from T cells, B-cell-depleted T cells, or PBMCs.

As processed by the authors: Scientists estimated how many nucleated cells there were by amplifying reference gene primers. Libraries were prepared by immunoSEQ multiplex PCR; TCRdb keeps only in-frame clonotypes and omits some of them. V, J and clone size are taken as reported in that table, and D and trimming were inferred from the DNA itself. The sample includes 250,000 or so clones, about 80% of them seen just once. The CDR3 loop spans 14 amino acids. Germline CDR1 is MGHRA and CDR2 is YSYEKL. V was clipped by 4 bases and J by 5 bases, with 14 bases between them. The V call is TRBV4-1, the J call TRBJ2-5; tentative D call: TRBD2 (6 bases). The sample comprised peripheral blood. The sequence derives from a woman of 80 years or more with acute or convalescent COVID-19. Here the CDR3 reads CASSRHSGEETQYF. DNA for the CDR3: TGCGCCAGCAGCCGGCATTCGGGGGAGGAGACCCAGTACTTC.